This entry concerns a single T cell receptor (beta chain). This entry is derived from a study of T cell changes during pregnancy in multiple sclerosis. Clones were read by immunoSEQ multiplex PCR, and TCRdb kept only the in-frame ones, dropping some. The sample lists about 59,000 clones, about 95% occurring once. This CDR3 contains 15 residues. The germline CDR1 and CDR2 sequences are SGHRS and YFSETQ. The junction had 7 bases not matched to a gene; V was cut back by 4 bases and J by 4 bases. This sequence originates from a female donor with multiple sclerosis, enrolled in a pregnancy study. The chain has TRBV5-1 and TRBJ2-1, with 8 bases identical to TRBD2. The sample in question was CD8+ T cells from peripheral blood mononuclear cells, obtained after pregnancy. DNA of the CDR3: TGCGCCAGCAGCCTTCGACTAGCGCCTTACAATGAGCAGTTCTTC. Translation: CASSLRLAPYNEQFF.